The rows below give T cell receptor beta chains drawn from one sample of a study of identical twins. TCRdb recomputed calls from the 5' RACE reads with MiXCR, one row per CDR3 protein. Of some 600,000 distinct CDR3 sequences listed, less than 9% were seen once; the top ten hold roughly 1.6%. Separately, the same data were catalogued under a study of yellow fever vaccine responses in identical twins.

Sequencing was performed on PBMCs. Receptors originate from a woman under 30 in good health. CDR3s leave out the opening cysteine and the closing phenylalanine or tryptophan. D genes are given only for firm matches. For some rows the clone size is stated as once, few or many, or as a class when expanded; others skip it.

abundance,v_gene,d_gene,CDR3aa
few,TRBV12-3/TRBV12-4,TRBD2,ASSFSGGDAYEQY
few,TRBV20-1,TRBD1,SARVFGQGADGYT
many,TRBV9,.,ASSHGWRDNEKLF
few,TRBV9,.,ASSVVPGGSYNEQF
few,TRBV11-2,.,ATPIGGPDNLF
.,TRBV7-7,.,ASSPKGNAYNEQF
few,TRBV20-1,.,SAVQQISKNIQY
.,TRBV6-1,.,ASSRKRAPGNEQF
many,TRBV6-1,TRBD2,ASTSGVTSLSAGELF
many,TRBV5-1,TRBD1,ASSVGQGHTGELF
few,TRBV13,TRBD2,ASSLVAGVDNEQF
many,TRBV5-6,TRBD1,ASSFFGTARETQY
.,TRBV5-5,TRBD2,ASSLRLAVSYNEQF
many,TRBV7-9,.,ASSPRQVSLSTNVLT
few,TRBV28,TRBD2,ASIYRGVTDTQY
many,TRBV5-1,.,ASSFLGLGIQY
few,TRBV19,.,ASSIGRGMNTEAF
.,TRBV11-3,TRBD2,ASSSPAGAPYNEQF
.,TRBV24-1,.,ATSDLLPSGGDSRNTGELF
many,TRBV12-3/TRBV12-4,.,ASSFLGASTGELF
.,TRBV6-1,.,ASSPQGTGNQPQH
few,TRBV20-1,.,SARDRGSGYNEQF
.,TRBV28,TRBD1,ASSLTQGQGYNQPQH
many,TRBV5-1,.,ASSLWGPVGNQPQH
.,TRBV5-1,.,ASTARFSTDTQY
few,TRBV6-5,.,ASSFPVPDQPQH
.,TRBV10-1,.,ASSESFLGASTDTQY
.,TRBV18,.,ASSPPLRSSYEQY